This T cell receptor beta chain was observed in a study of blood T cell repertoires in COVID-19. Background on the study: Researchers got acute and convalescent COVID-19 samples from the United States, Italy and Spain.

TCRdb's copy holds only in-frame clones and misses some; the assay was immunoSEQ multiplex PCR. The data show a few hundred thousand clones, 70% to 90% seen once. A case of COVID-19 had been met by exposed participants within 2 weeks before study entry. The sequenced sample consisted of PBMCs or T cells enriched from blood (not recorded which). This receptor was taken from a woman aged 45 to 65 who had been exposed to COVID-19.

CDR3 sequence: CASSVGVGGSYEQYF. CDR3 DNA: TGTGCCAGCAGCGTGGGCGTAGGGGGCTCCTACGAGCAGTACTTC. This chain connects TRBV9 to TRBJ2-7; weak D call: TRBD1 (6 bases). Germline CDR1 is SGDLS and CDR2 is YYNGEE. Trimming shortened V by 2 bases and J by 0 bases, and 12 bases separated the two germline ends. The CDR3 length is 15 residues.